This T cell receptor (beta chain) was captured by sequencing in a study of blood T cell repertoires in COVID-19. Whole-study context: Sites across the United States, Italy and Spain contributed samples from acute and convalescent COVID-19. The cDNA or gDNA used as material had been derived from T cells, B-cell-depleted T cells, or PBMCs.

Germline V gives CDR1 LNHDA, CDR2 SQIVND (reference sequence). This CDR3 is built from 15 residues. Losses at the gene ends were 1 base for V and 5 bases for J; bases not matched to a gene: 3. In the source study's methods: Amplifying reference gene primers gave estimates of nucleated cell counts. Method: immunoSEQ multiplex PCR; TCRdb's copy keeps in-frame clones and lacks some. V, J and clone size are taken as reported in that table, and D and trimming were inferred from the DNA itself. The sample shows 68,000 or so clones, nearly 90% of them seen only once. The sequencing sample was made of peripheral blood. This TCR was sampled from a man aged 45-65 years with active COVID-19. The gene calls are TRBV19 and TRBJ1-4; TRBD1 matches at 8 bases. This CDR3 reads CASSIVGTGNEKLFF. CDR3 in DNA: TGTGCCAGTAGTATAGTGGGGACAGGAAATGAAAAACTGTTTTTT.